The next 12 T cell receptor beta chains were all read from a single sample in a study of blood T cell repertoires in COVID-19. The assay was immunoSEQ multiplex PCR, and TCRdb's table has in-frame clones only and misses some. This table has hundreds of thousands of clones, around 89% appearing once. The sequencing input was PBMCs or T cells enriched from blood (not recorded which). These TCRs come from a woman in her twenties or thirties who had recovered from COVID-19.

This rearrangement joins TRBV15 to TRBJ1-6, with 7 positions matching TRBD1. This CDR3 has 15 amino acids. Trimming removed 0 bases from V and 7 bases from J; junction bases left unmatched: 3. Germline V gene lookup returns CDR1 LNHNV and CDR2 YYDKDF (reference sequence). CDR3 protein: CATSRDSRGNSPLHF. The CDR3 bases are TGTGCCACCAGCAGAGATAGCAGGGGGAATTCACCCCTCCACTTT.

Details on this clone: One junction end disagrees with the germline gene, perhaps due to a read error. The V gene is TRBV29-1, the J gene TRBJ2-7; 10 bases are shared with TRBD2. Per germline, CDR1 SQVTM and CDR2 ANQGSEA. The length of the CDR3 is 13 residues. The CDR3 DNA follows: TGCAGCGTGGAAGGTAGCGGGAGGTACGAGCAGTACTTC. Translation gives CSVEGSGRYEQYF.

The rearrangement links TRBV24-1 to TRBJ1-5, with D uncertain. Trimming took 4 bases from V and 6 from J, leaving 15 bases between them. Germline V gene data show CDR1 as KGHDR and CDR2 as SFDVKD. The length of the CDR3 is 15 residues. CDR3 sequence reads: CATSEGSSGGQPQHF. Written as DNA, the CDR3 is TGTGCCACCAGTGAGGGTTCATCGGGAGGTCAGCCCCAGCATTTT.

This chain connects TRBV9 to TRBJ1-4; weak D call: TRBD1 (6 bases). The length of the CDR3 is 15 residues. The germline CDR1 and CDR2 sequences are SGDLS and YYNGEE. Trimming stripped 4 bases from V and 5 bases from J, with 15 bases between. The CDR3: CASSPHTGMNEKLFF. DNA for the CDR3: TGTGCCAGCAGCCCTCACACAGGGATGAATGAAAAACTGTTTTTT.

This chain uses TRBV27 with TRBJ1-5; 7 nucleotides agree with TRBD1. The V segment lost 1 base and the J segment 0 bases; nucleotides outside the gene matches: 9. This CDR3 is 18 amino acids long. Germline assignment: CDR1 MNHEY and CDR2 SMNVEV (reference sequence). CDR3 DNA: TGTGCCAGCAGTTTATATTGGGACAGCTCTTATAGCAATCAGCCCCAGCATTTT. Residues: CASSLYWDSSYSNQPQHF.

The rearrangement joins TRBV11-2 to TRBJ2-1; D uncertain. This CDR3 region has 11 residues. The V end lost 5 bases, the J end lost 5 bases, and 4 bases lay between the germline ends. The germline CDR1 and CDR2 sequences are SGHAT and FQNNGV. CDR3: CASSLHNEQFF. The CDR3 nucleotides are TGTGCCAGCAGCCTCCACAATGAGCAGTTCTTC. Combining the CDR3 with reference TRBV11-2 and TRBJ2-1 gives the whole variable domain EAGVAQSPRYKIIEKRQSVAFWCNPISGHATLYWYQQILGQGPKLLIQFQNNGVVDDSQLPKDRFSAERLKGVDSTLKIQPAKLEDSAVYLCASSLHNEQFFGPGTRLTVL.

The chain employs TRBV30 and TRBJ1-1; D possibly corresponds to TRBD1 (6 bases). V lost 5 bases and J lost 3, with 16 bases in between. CDR1 and CDR2 (germline): GTSNPN, SVGIG (reference sequence). The CDR3 runs to 14 residues. As DNA, the CDR3 is TGTGCCTGGGAGACAGGAATTGAGGACACTGAAGCTTTCTTT. Residues: CAWETGIEDTEAFF.

Only a few counts were recorded for this clone. V gene TRBV5-1 combines with J gene TRBJ1-5; 7 positions agree with TRBD1. With 4 bases clipped from V and 10 bases from J, the junction kept 5 bases outside the gene matches. Germline V gene sequence: CDR1 SGHRS, CDR2 YFSETQ. CDR3 length: 12 amino acids. In nucleotides, the CDR3 is TGCGCCAGCAGCCTAACAGGGGAACCCCAGCATTTT. Protein product: CASSLTGEPQHF.

This chain links TRBV2 with TRBJ2-1; 14 bases line up with TRBD2. Germline lookup yields CDR1 SNHLY and CDR2 FYNNEI. CDR3 length equals 16 residues. Losses at the gene ends were 7 bases for V and 9 bases for J; bases not matched to a gene: 11. The chain's CDR3 is CASNIAGTSGSGEQFF. The CDR3 DNA reads TGTGCCAGCAACATTGCCGGGACTAGCGGGAGCGGTGAGCAGTTCTTC.

CDR3 sequence reads: CASSQDRGTNEKLFF. In nucleotides, the CDR3 is TGTGCCAGCAGCCAGGACAGGGGAACTAATGAAAAACTGTTTTTT. The chain carries TRBV3-1 (or the pseudogene TRBV3-2) and TRBJ1-4; TRBD1 agrees at 9 bases. V lost 3 bases and J lost 1; bases outside the gene matches: 0. This CDR3 has 15 amino acids. Germline-derived CDR1 and CDR2 are LGHDT and YNNKEL (reference sequence).

The chain joins TRBV20-1 to TRBJ1-5; the D is unclear. V lost 3 bases and J lost 0, with 9 bases in between. The CDR3 runs to 14 residues. From germline, CDR1 is DFQATT and CDR2 SNEGSKA (reference sequence). The CDR3 here is CSASIGNSNQPQHF. In nucleotides, the CDR3 is TGCAGTGCTAGTATCGGGAATAGCAATCAGCCCCAGCATTTT.

The chain recombines TRBV7-9 with TRBJ1-5; D is possibly TRBD1 (6 bases). This CDR3 is built from 13 residues. With 6 bases removed from V and 5 bases from J, the gap between germline ends came to 11 bases. Germline V gives CDR1 SEHNR, CDR2 FQNEAQ (reference sequence). Written as DNA, the CDR3 is TGTGCCAGCAGACAGGGAGGGGATCAGCCCCAGCATTTT. This translates into CASRQGGDQPQHF. Filled out from reference TRBV7-9 and TRBJ1-5, the complete variable domain reads DTGVSQNPRHKITKRGQNVTFRCDPISEHNRLYWYRQTLGQGPEFLTYFQNEAQLEKSRLLSDRFSAERPKGSFSTLEIQRTEQGDSAMYLCASRQGGDQPQHFGDGTRLSIL.